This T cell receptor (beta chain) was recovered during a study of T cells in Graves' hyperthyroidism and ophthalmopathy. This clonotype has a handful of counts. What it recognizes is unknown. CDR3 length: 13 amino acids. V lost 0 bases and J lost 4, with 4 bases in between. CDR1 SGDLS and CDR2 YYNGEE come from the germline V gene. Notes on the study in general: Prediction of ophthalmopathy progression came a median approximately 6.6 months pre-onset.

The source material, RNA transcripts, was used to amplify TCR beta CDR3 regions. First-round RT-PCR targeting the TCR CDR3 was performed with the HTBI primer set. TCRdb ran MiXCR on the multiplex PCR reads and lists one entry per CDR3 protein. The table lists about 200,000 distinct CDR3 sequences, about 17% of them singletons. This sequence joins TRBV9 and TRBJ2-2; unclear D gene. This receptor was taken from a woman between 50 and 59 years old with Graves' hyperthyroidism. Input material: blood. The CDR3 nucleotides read TGTGCCAGCAGCGTAGCCGGCACCGGGGAGCTGTTTTTT. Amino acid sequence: CASSVAGTGELFF.